Here is one T cell receptor beta chain with its context. No antigen is known for it. This sample's time point: newly diagnosed, previously untreated cHL patient sample. A comparison was provided by newly diagnosed, untreated classical Hodgkin lymphoma PBMCs. This specimen belongs to a study of PD-1 blockade in classical Hodgkin lymphoma. Findings and limits, study-wide: Factors driving the repertoire differences, possibly disease activity or prior therapy, remain undefined. Healthy donors were reported to have higher baseline TCR diversity than newly diagnosed patients.

The assay was immunoSEQ multiplex PCR, and TCRdb's table has in-frame clones only and misses some. The sample shows roughly 70,000 clones, 93% of them seen only once. CDR1 is SGDLS and CDR2 is YYNGEE in the germline V gene. The CDR3 extends over 16 amino acids. The V end lost 0 bases, the J end lost 2 bases, and 14 bases lay between the germline ends. Source material: peripheral blood mononuclear cells (PBMCs). The sequence was obtained from a human donor with classical Hodgkin lymphoma. The chain combines TRBV9 with TRBJ2-5; possibly TRBD2 for D (6 bases). The DNA of the CDR3 is TGTGCCAGCAGCGTAGGAAGGCGGGGTAGTCAAGAGACCCAGTACTTC. Its protein is CASSVGRRGSQETQYF.